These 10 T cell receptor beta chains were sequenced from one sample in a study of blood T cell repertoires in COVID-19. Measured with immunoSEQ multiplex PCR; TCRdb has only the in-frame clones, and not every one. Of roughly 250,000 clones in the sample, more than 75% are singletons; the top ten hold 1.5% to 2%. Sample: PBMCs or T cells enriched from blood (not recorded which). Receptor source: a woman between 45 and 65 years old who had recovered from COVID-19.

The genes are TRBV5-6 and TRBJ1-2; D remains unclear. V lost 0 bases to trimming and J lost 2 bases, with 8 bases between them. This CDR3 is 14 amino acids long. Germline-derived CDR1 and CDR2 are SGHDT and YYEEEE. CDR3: CASSLVNGNYGYTF. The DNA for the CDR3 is TGTGCCAGCAGCTTGGTCAACGGGAACTATGGCTACACCTTC.

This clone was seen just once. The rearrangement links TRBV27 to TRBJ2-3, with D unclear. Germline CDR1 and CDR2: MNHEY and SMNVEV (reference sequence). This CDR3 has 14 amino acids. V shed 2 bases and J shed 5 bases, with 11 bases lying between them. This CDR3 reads CASSLAYPEDTQYF. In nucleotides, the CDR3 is TGTGCCAGCAGTTTAGCCTATCCCGAAGATACGCAGTATTTT.

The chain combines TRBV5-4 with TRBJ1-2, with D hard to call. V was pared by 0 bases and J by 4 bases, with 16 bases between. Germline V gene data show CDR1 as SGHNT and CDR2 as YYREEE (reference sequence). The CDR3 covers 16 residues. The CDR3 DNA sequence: TGTGCCAGCAGCTTGGCGTCGGGTGGTGGGAGCTATGGCTACACCTTC. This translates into CASSLASGGGSYGYTF. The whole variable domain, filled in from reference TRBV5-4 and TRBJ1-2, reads ETGVTQSPTHLIKTRGQQVTLRCSSQSGHNTVSWYQQALGQGPQFIFQYYREEENGRGNFPPRFSGLQFPNYSSELNVNALELDDSALYLCASSLASGGGSYGYTFGSGTRLTVV.

CDR3 nucleotides: TGTGCCAGCAGCCGCCAGGAGGCAACTAATGAAAAACTGTTTTTT. Its protein product is CASSRQEATNEKLFF. J is TRBJ1-4 and V is TRBV3-1 (or the pseudogene TRBV3-2); D is uncertain. Deletions cut 4 bases from V and 0 bases from J, with 9 bases between. CDR1 and CDR2 from the germline V gene are LGHDT and YNNKEL (reference sequence). CDR3 length: 15 residues.

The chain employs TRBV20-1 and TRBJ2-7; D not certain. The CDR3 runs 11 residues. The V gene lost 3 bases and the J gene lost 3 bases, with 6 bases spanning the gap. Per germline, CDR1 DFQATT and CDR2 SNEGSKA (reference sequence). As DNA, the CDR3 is TGCAGTGCTAGTCAGAACTACGAGCAGTACTTC. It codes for CSASQNYEQYF.

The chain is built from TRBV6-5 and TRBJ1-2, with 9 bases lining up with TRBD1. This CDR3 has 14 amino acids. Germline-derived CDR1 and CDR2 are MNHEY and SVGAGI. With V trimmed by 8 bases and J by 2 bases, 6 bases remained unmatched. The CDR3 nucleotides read TGTGCCAGCGCCTGGACAGGGGTAAACTATGGCTACACCTTC. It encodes CASAWTGVNYGYTF.

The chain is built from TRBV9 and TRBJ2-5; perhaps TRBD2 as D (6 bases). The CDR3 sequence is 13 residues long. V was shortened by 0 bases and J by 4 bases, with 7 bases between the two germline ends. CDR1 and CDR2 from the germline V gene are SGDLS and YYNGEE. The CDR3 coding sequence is TGTGCCAGCAGCGTAGACGGGGGAGAGACCCAGTACTTC. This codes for CASSVDGGETQYF.

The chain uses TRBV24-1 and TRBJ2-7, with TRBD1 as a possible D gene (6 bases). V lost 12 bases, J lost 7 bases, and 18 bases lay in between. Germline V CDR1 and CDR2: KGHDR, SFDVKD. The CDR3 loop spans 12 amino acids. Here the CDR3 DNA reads TGTGCCGCGCAGGACAGTTTTGGAGAGCAGTACTTC. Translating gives CAAQDSFGEQYF.

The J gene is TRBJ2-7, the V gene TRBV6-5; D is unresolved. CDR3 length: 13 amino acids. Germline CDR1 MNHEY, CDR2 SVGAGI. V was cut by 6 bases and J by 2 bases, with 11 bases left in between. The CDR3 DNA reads TGTGCCAGCAGCCTCTTTGACACCTACGAGCAGTACTTC. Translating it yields CASSLFDTYEQYF.

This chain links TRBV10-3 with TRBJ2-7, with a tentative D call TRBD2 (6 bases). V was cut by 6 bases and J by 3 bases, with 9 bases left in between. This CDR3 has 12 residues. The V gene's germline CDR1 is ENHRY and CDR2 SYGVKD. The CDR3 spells CAISGGDYEQYF. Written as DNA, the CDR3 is TGTGCCATCAGCGGCGGGGACTACGAGCAGTACTTC.